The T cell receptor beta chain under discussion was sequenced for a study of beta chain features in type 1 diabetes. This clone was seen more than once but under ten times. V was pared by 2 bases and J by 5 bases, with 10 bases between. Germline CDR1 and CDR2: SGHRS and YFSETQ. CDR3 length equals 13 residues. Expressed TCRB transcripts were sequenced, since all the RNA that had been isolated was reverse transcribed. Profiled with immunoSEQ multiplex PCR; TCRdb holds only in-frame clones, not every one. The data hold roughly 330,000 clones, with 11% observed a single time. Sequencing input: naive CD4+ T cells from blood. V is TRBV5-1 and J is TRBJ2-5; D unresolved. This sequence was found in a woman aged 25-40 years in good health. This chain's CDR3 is CASSLRARETQYF. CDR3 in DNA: TGCGCCAGCAGCTTAAGAGCTAGGGAGACCCAGTACTTC.